The 27 T cell receptor beta chains listed next were all sequenced from one sample in a study of T cell repertoires in cytomegalovirus infection (dated by TCRdb to between 2018 and 2021). This specimen's treatment or condition label, interpreted: in vitro stimulation with specific CMV peptide epitopes to enrich CMV-specific T cells. Antigen specificity for these receptors is unknown. Sequencing instrument: Illumina HiSeq 1500. TCRdb applied fastp at Q25 and MiXCR to the public reads, then kept only in-frame beta chains. One record per CDR3 amino acid sequence lists the most common genes and DNA. This sample holds about 340,000 distinct CDR3 sequences; under 35% were observed only once. 20% of the sample is taken by the ten largest. The input for sequencing was cultured PBMCs, taken from culture after CMV antigen stimulation. The origin of the receptors is a human donor in good health (CMV status not recorded). Some clones in this sample may be carry-over from other donors' samples.

The genes are TRBV7-6 and TRBJ2-7; 11 bases line up with TRBD2. The CDR3 sequence is 15 residues long. Per the germline V gene, CDR1 is SGHVS and CDR2 is FNYEAQ. The trim removed 2 bases at V and 2 bases at J, leaving 2 bases unmatched. The CDR3 DNA follows: TGTGCCAGCAGCTTAACTAGCGGGGGACCCTACGAGCAGTACTTC. This codes for CASSLTSGGPYEQYF.

The chain couples TRBV27 to TRBJ1-6; no clear D. V lost 6 bases to trimming and J lost 0 bases, with 18 bases between them. Germline V gene data show CDR1 as MNHEY and CDR2 as SMNVEV (reference sequence). The CDR3 loop spans 18 amino acids. Here the CDR3 reads CASRPPWSSNSYNSPLHF. The CDR3 bases are TGTGCCAGCAGGCCCCCGTGGAGTTCAAACTCCTATAATTCACCCCTCCACTTT.

This clonotype was recorded a few times. V is TRBV12-3 or TRBV12-4 and J is TRBJ1-6; no reliable D call. The CDR3 spans 15 residues. Trimming pared 7 bases from V and 10 bases from J, leaving 20 bases between. The DNA for the CDR3 is TGTGCCAGCACCGAAATGTGGATTACCAGCTCACCCCTCCACTTT. It is translated as CASTEMWITSSPLHF.

In its sample, this clonotype was seen a few times. One junction end disagrees with the germline gene, perhaps due to a read error. The V call is TRBV7-7, the J call TRBJ2-3, with 10 positions matching TRBD2. The CDR3 is made up of 17 amino acids. From germline, CDR1 is SSHAT and CDR2 FNYEAQ (reference sequence). The CDR3 DNA follows: TGTGCTAGCAGCCCATATCTAAGCGGGAGGGCTACAGATACGCAGTATTTT. This encodes CASSPYLSGRATDTQYF.

This clonotype was observed a handful of times. This chain links TRBV20-1 with TRBJ1-5, with D uncertain. CDR1 and CDR2 (germline): DFQATT, SNEGSKA (reference sequence). Trimming left V 8 bases short and J 5 bases short, with 13 bases between. This CDR3 is 12 amino acids long. The CDR3 coding sequence is TGCAGTCCCTCTTCAGGTGATCAGCCCCAGCATTTT. Protein product: CSPSSGDQPQHF.

The rearrangement joins TRBV6-1 to TRBJ1-4; D ambiguous. The V end was cut by 6 bases, the J end by 5 bases, with 13 bases between. CDR3 size: 14 residues. Looked up from germline, CDR1 is MNHNS and CDR2 is SASEGT. This chain's CDR3 is CASSRGTVNEKLFF. DNA for the CDR3: TGTGCCAGCAGCCGGGGAACAGTCAATGAAAAACTGTTTTTT.

The chain uses TRBV2 and TRBJ1-1, with D perhaps TRBD1 (5 bases). The CDR3 consists of 16 residues. From germline, CDR1 is SNHLY and CDR2 FYNNEI. The V and J ends lost 9 bases and 0 bases respectively, with 20 bases between them. CDR3 loop: CASCHRDRPMNTEAFF. The CDR3 bases are TGTGCCAGTTGTCATCGGGACCGGCCTATGAACACTGAAGCTTTCTTT.

In its sample, this clonotype was seen once. CDR3 in DNA: TGTGCCAGCAGTTACATAGGCCGGACAGATAGCAATCAGCCCCAGCATTTT. Amino acids: CASSYIGRTDSNQPQHF. This chain connects TRBV6-2 or TRBV6-3 to TRBJ1-5; tentatively, D is TRBD1 (6 bases). V dropped 2 bases and J dropped 0 bases, with 14 bases sitting between them. The germline gives CDR1 MNHEY, CDR2 SVGEGT. CDR3 size: 17 residues.

This clonotype has more than one count but fewer than ten. The chain couples TRBV20-1 to TRBJ1-2; 10 bases are a match to TRBD1. The CDR3 extends over 16 amino acids. V shed 0 bases and J 4 bases; nucleotides not matched to a gene: 8. The germline CDR1 and CDR2 sequences are DFQATT and SNEGSKA (reference sequence). CDR3 bases: TGCAGTGCTAGAGATAATGTCGGGACAGGGGCCTATGGCTACACCTTC. Its translation is CSARDNVGTGAYGYTF.

This clonotype was picked up many times. The chain joins TRBV7-2 to TRBJ2-7; no clear D gene. Per germline, CDR1 SGHTA and CDR2 FQGNSA. The CDR3 covers 14 residues. Between the trimmed V and J ends, which lost 2 bases and 5 bases, there was a span of 13 bases. The CDR3 reads CASSLWGPPNEQYF. The DNA of the CDR3 is TGTGCCAGCAGCTTATGGGGTCCTCCGAACGAGCAGTACTTC.

Written as DNA, the CDR3 is TGTGCCACCAGCAGAGATTTAATTGGGACAGGAGCTAACTATGGCTACACCTTC. Amino acid sequence: CATSRDLIGTGANYGYTF. The V gene is TRBV15, the J gene TRBJ1-2, with 8 bases fitting TRBD1. The germline CDR1 and CDR2 sequences are LNHNV and YYDKDF (reference sequence). The trim removed 0 bases at V and 0 bases at J, leaving 9 bases unmatched. The CDR3 is made up of 18 amino acids.

The rearrangement joins TRBV7-2 to TRBJ2-5, with TRBD2 matching 13 bases. The CDR3 totals 15 residues. With 5 bases clipped from V and 3 bases from J, the junction kept 3 bases outside the gene matches. Germline lookup yields CDR1 SGHTA and CDR2 FQGNSA. The DNA of the CDR3 is TGTGCCAGCAGCGGGGGACTAGCGGGGAAAGAGACCCAGTACTTC. As protein: CASSGGLAGKETQYF.

Comments on this clonotype: Being one base from a much bigger clone, this may be a read error. The chain combines TRBV12-3 or TRBV12-4 with TRBJ1-5; no firm D call. The CDR3 extends over 14 amino acids. CDR3 in amino acids: CASSPTVSNQPQRF. The CDR3 nucleotides read TGTGCCAGCAGTCCAACCGTTAGCAATCAGCCCCAGCGTTTT.

J is TRBJ1-6 and V is TRBV7-3; D gene uncertain. From germline, CDR1 is SGHTA and CDR2 FQGTGA. The CDR3 sequence is 17 residues long. V lost 0 bases and J lost 0, with 9 bases in between. The CDR3 spells CASSLTGPSSYNSPLHF. The CDR3 region has the DNA TGTGCCAGCAGCTTAACAGGGCCCAGCTCCTATAATTCACCCCTCCACTTT.

This chain connects TRBV5-1 to TRBJ2-3; D remains unclear. The CDR3 spans 15 residues. CDR1 and CDR2 from the germline V gene are SGHRS and YFSETQ. Trimming removed 4 bases from V and 0 bases from J, with 12 bases in between. The CDR3 nucleotides read TGCGCCAGCAGCGACGCAGGCTCTAGCACAGATACGCAGTATTTT. It specifies CASSDAGSSTDTQYF.

The sample holds a few counts of this clonotype. DNA of the CDR3: TGTGCCAGCAGCCCTGGGGGGCGGGGGGTTTACAATGAGCAGTTCTTC. Translated, it gives CASSPGGRGVYNEQFF. This sequence joins TRBV9 and TRBJ2-1, with 8 positions matching TRBD2. CDR1 and CDR2 from the germline V gene are SGDLS and YYNGEE. Unmatched junction bases numbered 10, after V lost 4 bases and J lost 4 bases. The CDR3 extends over 16 amino acids. Variable domain in full (rest from reference TRBV9 and TRBJ2-1): DSGVTQTPKHLITATGQRVTLRCSPRSGDLSVYWYQQSLDQGLQFLIQYYNGEERAKGNILERFSAQQFPDLHSELNLSSLELGDSALYFCASSPGGRGVYNEQFFGPGTRLTVL.

The rearrangement joins TRBV25-1 to TRBJ1-3; no definite D call. The CDR3 runs 14 residues. Germline V gives CDR1 MGHDK, CDR2 SYGVNS. V lost 2 bases, J lost 7 bases, and 12 bases lay in between. CDR3 loop: CASSETRDYNTIYF. DNA of the CDR3: TGTGCCAGCAGTGAAACACGGGATTATAACACCATATATTTT.

Ten or more counts support this clonotype. The V and J genes are TRBV24-1 and TRBJ2-3, with a possible D match to TRBD1 (6 bases). Germline V gene sequence: CDR1 KGHDR, CDR2 SFDVKD. This CDR3 has 14 residues. V was trimmed by 4 bases and J by 4 bases, leaving 11 bases between them. CDR3 protein: CATSEGTLADTQYF. CDR3 in DNA: TGTGCCACCAGTGAAGGGACACTGGCAGATACGCAGTATTTT.

The V gene is TRBV6-8, the J gene TRBJ2-6; D gene unclear. Germline CDR1 is MNHGY and CDR2 is SAAAGT. V lost 7 bases to trimming and J lost 2 bases, with 6 bases between them. The CDR3 length is 13 residues. The CDR3 is CASTVPGANVLTF. The CDR3 nucleotides read TGTGCCAGCACTGTACCTGGGGCCAACGTCCTGACTTTC.

The genes are TRBV12-3 or TRBV12-4 and TRBJ1-6, with a tentative D call TRBD1 (6 bases). V was cut by 3 bases and J by 5 bases, with 11 bases left in between. The CDR3 totals 15 residues. CDR3 protein: CASSLGAQNNSPLHF. CDR3 DNA sequence: TGTGCCAGCAGTTTGGGGGCACAGAATAATTCACCCCTCCACTTT.

This clonotype was seen a few times. The chain uses TRBV6-2 or TRBV6-3 and TRBJ2-7, with D perhaps TRBD1 (7 bases). V lost 0 bases, J lost 2 bases, and 20 bases lay in between. Looked up from germline, CDR1 is MNHEY and CDR2 is SVGEGT. CDR3 length: 18 amino acids. The CDR3 protein is CASSYSIVAGGPPYEQYF. The CDR3 coding sequence is TGTGCCAGCAGTTACTCGATTGTGGCAGGGGGGCCCCCCTACGAGCAGTACTTC.

In regard to this clonotype: A much larger clone lies one base from this, so it may be a read error. This chain uses TRBV6-1 with TRBJ1-5; tentative D call: TRBD1 (5 bases). This CDR3 comprises 15 residues. Germline V CDR1 and CDR2: MNHNS, SASEGT. V was cut by 6 bases and J by 6 bases, with 18 bases left in between. The CDR3 bases are TGTGCCAGCAGATCCTCGGGAGGGAGGGGTCAGCCCCAGCATTTT. It specifies CASRSSGGRGQPQHF.

This clonotype has at least ten counts. V and J are TRBV7-2 and TRBJ1-1, with 7 nucleotides matching TRBD1. Trimming at V came to 6 bases and at J to 1 base, leaving 8 bases not matched to a gene. The CDR3 covers 15 residues. CDR1 is SGHTA and CDR2 is FQGNSA in the germline V gene. CDR3 in DNA: TGTGCCAGCAGATTGCCGGGACAGAGGAACACTGAAGCTTTCTTT. It translates to CASRLPGQRNTEAFF.

The V call is TRBV30, the J call TRBJ2-1; TRBD2 is a possible D gene (7 bases). Germline V gives CDR1 GTSNPN, CDR2 SVGIG (reference sequence). Trimming shortened V by 4 bases and J by 10 bases, and 14 bases separated the two germline ends. This CDR3 region has 12 residues. The CDR3 spells CAWKGGLPEQFF. The CDR3 nucleotides read TGTGCCTGGAAGGGGGGGCTCCCCGAGCAGTTCTTC.

The rearrangement links TRBV6-6 to TRBJ2-7; tentatively, D is TRBD1 (5 bases). Germline assignment: CDR1 MNHNY and CDR2 SVGAGI (reference sequence). V was clipped by 2 bases and J by 6 bases, with 8 bases between them. CDR3 length: 12 residues. The CDR3 region is CASSYTTGEQYF. The CDR3 DNA follows: TGTGCCAGCAGTTACACCACAGGCGAGCAGTACTTC.

This clonotype was picked up a small number of times. This rearrangement joins TRBV11-2 to TRBJ2-1, with D perhaps matching TRBD1 (5 bases). With 0 bases removed from V and 12 bases from J, the gap between germline ends came to 12 bases. Germline-derived CDR1 and CDR2 are SGHAT and FQNNGV. The CDR3 extends over 13 amino acids. CDR3 nucleotide sequence: TGTGCCAGCAGCTTAGATCATGGCCAGGGGCAGTTCTTC. This translates into CASSLDHGQGQFF.

The chain recombines TRBV6-6 with TRBJ2-5, with 10 bases identical to TRBD2. J gave up 5 bases and V 5 bases, and 8 bases lay outside the gene matches. The germline V gene encodes CDR1 MNHNY and CDR2 SVGAGI (reference sequence). This CDR3 region has 15 residues. CDR3 DNA sequence: TGTGCCAGCAGTCCCCCTAGCGGGAGTCACGAGACCCAGTACTTC. It is translated as CASSPPSGSHETQYF.